One T cell receptor beta chain is described in this entry. Its specificity is not known. A read error may produce the germline difference seen at one junction end. Together with thyroid ultrasound, orbital computed tomography, serum thyroxine and TRAb, clinical symptoms were used for diagnoses. Out of more than 8 ml of fresh peripheral blood came the PBMCs. Amplification targeted TCR beta CDR3 regions from RNA transcripts. RT-PCR in the first round (using the HTBI primer set) targeted the TCR CDR3. TCRdb reanalysed the multiplex PCR reads using MiXCR and keeps one entry per CDR3 protein. The sample includes roughly 300,000 distinct CDR3 sequences, over 15% seen only once; the top ten take about half. This entry is derived from a study of T cells in Graves' hyperthyroidism and ophthalmopathy. Study-wide points: Most clonotypes that expanded in the thyroid above 0.001 also showed up in blood. The authors' 13 V-J model separated ophthalmopathy from stable hyperthyroidism.

Per germline, CDR1 KGHSH and CDR2 LQKENI. The CDR3 sequence is 15 residues long. The sequencing sample was made of blood. This sequence was found in a woman in her 50s with Graves' hyperthyroidism. The rearrangement joins TRBV18 to TRBJ1-6; D gene unclear. CDR3 nucleotides: TGTGCCAGCCCACCACGGCAGGAGTATAATTCACCCCTCCACTTT. Amino acids: CASPPRQEYNSPLHF.